This TCR beta chain was sequenced during a study of patients and donors after allogeneic stem cell transplantation. In this sample, this clonotype turned up a few times. CDR3 size: 14 residues. CDR1 and CDR2 from the germline V gene are SNHLY and FYNNEI. After removal of 6 bases from V and 6 bases from J, the junction contained 4 bases not matched to a gene. TCRdb reprocessed the RT-PCR reads with MiXCR, giving one entry per CDR3 protein. The sample records about 410,000 distinct CDR3 sequences, 16% being singletons. What was sequenced was blood, either unsorted or a sorted T cell fraction (not recorded which). This chain joins TRBV2 and TRBJ2-1; 11 bases map to TRBD2. This TCR came from a human donor who was either an allogeneic HSCT recipient or a stem cell or donor lymphocyte infusion donor (not recorded which). It is not recorded whose cells these are; they may come from a transplant donor. The CDR3 sequence is CASRPTSGSNEQFF. The CDR3 DNA reads TGTGCCAGCAGACCTACTAGCGGGAGCAATGAGCAGTTCTTC.